One and the same sample provided the 2 T cell receptor beta chains below, sequenced in a study of cytomegalovirus exposure and HLA in healthy donors. Both 60 Vbeta primers and 13 Jbeta primers went into the PCR. The table came from immunoSEQ multiplex PCR; TCRdb's copy has only in-frame clones and leaves some out. The table records 100,000 to 150,000 clones, roughly 86% of them present only once. Sequencing input: PBMCs. These receptor sequences come from a man between 18 and 29 years old in good health and CMV-seronegative.

This clone was recorded once. V usage is TRBV19 and J usage is TRBJ1-1; D possibly corresponds to TRBD1 (6 bases). The germline V gene has CDR1 LNHDA and CDR2 SQIVND (reference sequence). V dropped 4 bases and J dropped 0 bases, with 12 bases sitting between them. The CDR3 loop spans 15 amino acids. The CDR3 sequence is CASSTDRSMNTEAFF. CDR3 nucleotide sequence: TGTGCCAGTAGTACGGACAGATCCATGAACACTGAAGCTTTCTTT.

The chain uses TRBV7-2 and TRBJ1-2; TRBD1 matches at 8 bases. After removal of 5 bases from V and 7 bases from J, the junction contained 6 bases not matched to a gene. The CDR3 is 13 residues long. Germline CDR1 and CDR2: SGHTA and FQGNSA. The chain's CDR3 is CASSMDRVFGYTF. CDR3 sequence (DNA): TGTGCCAGCAGCATGGACAGGGTGTTTGGCTACACCTTC. Filled out from reference TRBV7-2 and TRBJ1-2, the complete variable domain reads GAGVSQSPSNKVTEKGKDVELRCDPISGHTALYWYRQSLGQGLEFLIYFQGNSAPDKSGLPSDRFSAERTGGSVSTLTIQRTQQEDSAVYLCASSMDRVFGYTFGSGTRLTVV.